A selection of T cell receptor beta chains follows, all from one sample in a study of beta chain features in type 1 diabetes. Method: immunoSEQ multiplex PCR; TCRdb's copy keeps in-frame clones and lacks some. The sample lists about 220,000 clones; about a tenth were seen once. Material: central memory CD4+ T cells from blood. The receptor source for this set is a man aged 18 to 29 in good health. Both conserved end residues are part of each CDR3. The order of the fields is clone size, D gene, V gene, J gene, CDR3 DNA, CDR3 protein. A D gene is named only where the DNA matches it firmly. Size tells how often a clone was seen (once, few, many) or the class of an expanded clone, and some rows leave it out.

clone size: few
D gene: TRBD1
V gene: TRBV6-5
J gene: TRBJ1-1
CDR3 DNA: TGTGCCAGCAGTTACACCACAGGGGAGAGAAACACTGAAGCTTTCTTT
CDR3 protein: CASSYTTGERNTEAFF

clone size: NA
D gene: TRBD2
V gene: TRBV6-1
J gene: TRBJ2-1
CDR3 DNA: TGTGCCACCATTTGGTGGGAGGGTTCGTCGAGTGAGCAGTTCTTC
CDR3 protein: CATIWWEGSSSEQFF

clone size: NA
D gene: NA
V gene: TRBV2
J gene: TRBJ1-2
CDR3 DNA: TGTGCCAGCAGTCGCAGGGGCGAGGATGGCTACACCTTC
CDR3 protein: CASSRRGEDGYTF

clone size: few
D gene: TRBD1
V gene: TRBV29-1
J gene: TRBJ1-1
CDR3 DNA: TGCAGCGTTGAGTCTAGACAGGGGTTGATCACTGAAGCTTTCTTT
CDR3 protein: CSVESRQGLITEAFF

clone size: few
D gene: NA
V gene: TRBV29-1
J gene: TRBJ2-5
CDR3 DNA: TGCAGCGTTGTTTGGGGGGCGGAGACCCAGTACTTC
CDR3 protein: CSVVWGAETQYF

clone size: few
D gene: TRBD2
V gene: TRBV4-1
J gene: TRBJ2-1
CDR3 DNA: TGCGCCAGCAGCCAAGATGTGGCTAGCGGGACACTTGTAAATGAGCAGTTCTTC
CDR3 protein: CASSQDVASGTLVNEQFF

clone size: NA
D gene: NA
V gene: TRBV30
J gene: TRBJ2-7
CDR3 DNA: TGTGCCTGGAGTGTACTAGTCTACGAGCAGTACTTC
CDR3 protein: CAWSVLVYEQYF

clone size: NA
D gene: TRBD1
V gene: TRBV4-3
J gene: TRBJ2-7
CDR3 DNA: TGCGCCAGCAGCCAAGGGGGACAGGGACCCTACGAGCAGTACTTC
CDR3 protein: CASSQGGQGPYEQYF

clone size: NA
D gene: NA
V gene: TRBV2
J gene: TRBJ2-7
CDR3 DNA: TGTGCCAGCAGGGGTCCATCCTACGAGCAGTACTTC
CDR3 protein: CASRGPSYEQYF

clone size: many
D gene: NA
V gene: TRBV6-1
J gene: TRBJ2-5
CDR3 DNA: TGTGCCAGCTCCCGGAGGGTCCAAGAGACCCAGTACTTC
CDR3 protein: CASSRRVQETQYF

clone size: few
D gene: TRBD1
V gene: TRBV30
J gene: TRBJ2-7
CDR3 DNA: TGTGCCTGGAGTGTGGGGGGACAGGTCTACGAGCAGTACTTC
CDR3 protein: CAWSVGGQVYEQYF

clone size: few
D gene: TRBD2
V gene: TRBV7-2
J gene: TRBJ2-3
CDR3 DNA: TGTGCCAGCAGCTTAGGACTAGCGGGAGGGGATACGCAGTATTTT
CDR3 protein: CASSLGLAGGDTQYF

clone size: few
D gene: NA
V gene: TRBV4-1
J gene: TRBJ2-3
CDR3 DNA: TGCGCCAGCAGCCAAGATTTGGATACGCAGTATTTT
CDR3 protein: CASSQDLDTQYF

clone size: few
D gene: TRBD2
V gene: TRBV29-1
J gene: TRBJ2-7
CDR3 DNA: TGCAGCGTTGACGAAGCGGGGGGCTCCTACGAGCAGTACTTC
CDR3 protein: CSVDEAGGSYEQYF

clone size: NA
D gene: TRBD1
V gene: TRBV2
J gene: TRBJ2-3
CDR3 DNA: TGTGCCAGCACCCAGGACAGGGCCGCAGATACGCAGTATTTT
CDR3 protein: CASTQDRAADTQYF

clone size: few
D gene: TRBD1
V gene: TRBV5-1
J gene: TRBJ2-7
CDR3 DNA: TGCGCCAGCAGCTTGGGACAGGGGTACCACGAGCAGTACTTC
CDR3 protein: CASSLGQGYHEQYF

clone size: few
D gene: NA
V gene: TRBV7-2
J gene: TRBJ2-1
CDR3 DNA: TGTGCCAGCAGTGGGGGGAGTTTTGGTGAGCAGTTCTTC
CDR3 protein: CASSGGSFGEQFF

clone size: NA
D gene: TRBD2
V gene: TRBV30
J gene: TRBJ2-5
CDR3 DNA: TGTGCCTGGAGGGGACTAGCGGGAGCGGAGACCCAGTACTTC
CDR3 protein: CAWRGLAGAETQYF

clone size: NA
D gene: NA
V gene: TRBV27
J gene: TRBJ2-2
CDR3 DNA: TGTGCCAGCAAAATTTGGGGGAACACCGGGGAGCTGTTTTTT
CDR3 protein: CASKIWGNTGELFF